The source of this T cell receptor (beta chain) is a study of molecular identifiers for immune sequencing clone quantification. There are 14 residues in the CDR3. V was clipped by 7 bases and J by 0 bases; unmatched bases: 8. In germline, CDR1 is DFQATT, CDR2 SNEGSKA (reference sequence). Libraries of bulk TCR were made by previously described methods (with listed TCR primers). Each CDR3 protein gets one entry after TCRdb re-called the PCR reads with MiXCR. The sample lists about half a million distinct CDR3 sequences; over 20% were seen once. Libraries of naive CD8 cells were prepared from 20,000 to 1,000,000 sorted cells using 10%, 30% or 50% RNA.

The chain couples TRBV20-1 to TRBJ1-1, with 7 bases aligning to TRBD1. This TCR came from a human donor in good health. Some libraries in this study had Jurkat cell RNA spiked in. Sequencing was done on a sample of naive CD8+ T cells from blood, with Jurkat cell RNA spiked in. Subset described: FACS-sorted CD8+CD4-CCR7+CD45RA+ naive T cells. As DNA, the CDR3 is TGCAGTGTTCCTGACAGGGCGATGAACACTGAAGCTTTCTTT. This translates into CSVPDRAMNTEAFF.